This T cell receptor beta chain was recorded in a study of cytomegalovirus exposure and HLA in healthy donors. Findings and caveats of the study: TCR association rates varied by HLA locus in a later analysis, with DRB1 highest and HLA-C lowest.

About this clone: Its specificity is unknown.

Primers for the PCR totalled 60 Vbeta and 13 Jbeta. Some clones are missing from TCRdb's copy, which holds only in-frame ones; the method was immunoSEQ multiplex PCR. The sample has 100,000 to 150,000 clones, 77% seen once. The sample consisted of PBMCs. This TCR was sampled from a woman aged 40 to 49 in good health and CMV-seropositive.

The CDR3 protein is CAISESARSSGMDEQFF. The CDR3 DNA sequence: TGTGCCATCAGTGAGTCGGCAAGGTCTAGCGGGATGGATGAGCAGTTCTTC. This chain links TRBV10-3 with TRBJ2-1; 9 positions match TRBD2. CDR3 length: 17 amino acids. The germline CDR1 and CDR2 sequences are ENHRY and SYGVKD. Trimming removed 0 bases from V and 8 bases from J; junction bases left unmatched: 11.